This T cell receptor (beta chain) was documented in a study of blood T cell repertoires in COVID-19. V dropped 9 bases and J dropped 0; count of bases not matched to a gene: 2. The CDR3 is made up of 14 amino acids. Germline values: CDR1 SNHLY, CDR2 FYNNEI. Measured with immunoSEQ multiplex PCR; TCRdb has only the in-frame clones, and not every one. The repertoire includes 250,000 to 300,000 clones, about nine tenths of them detected once, and 3% to 4.5% sits in the top ten. This TCR was sampled from a woman in her forties with acute or convalescent COVID-19. The chain employs TRBV2 and TRBJ2-3, with 11 positions matching TRBD2. Sequenced input: peripheral blood. The CDR3 loop is CARRLAGSTDTQYF. The CDR3 DNA is TGTGCCAGAAGACTAGCGGGGAGCACAGATACGCAGTATTTT.